The 22 T cell receptor beta chains presented below share a single source sample, sequenced in a study of T cell repertoires in cytomegalovirus infection. In TCRdb, the reads were re-called with MiXCR into one record per CDR3 protein. The top ten hold around 3.1% of the sample, which has 150,000 to 200,000 distinct CDR3 sequences, 15% to 20% seen once. Material for sequencing was PBMCs. These receptors originate from a human donor in good health (CMV status not recorded). Some clones in this sample may be carry-over from other donors' samples.

The CDR3 sequence is CSARDPRQGAGELFF. CDR3 bases: TGCAGTGCTAGAGACCCCCGACAGGGGGCCGGGGAGCTGTTTTTT. V gene TRBV20-1 combines with J gene TRBJ2-2; 9 bases fit TRBD1. Germline V gene lookup returns CDR1 DFQATT and CDR2 SNEGSKA (reference sequence). CDR3 size: 15 residues. Trimming removed 0 bases from V and 6 bases from J; junction bases left unmatched: 5.

This clonotype has more than one count but fewer than ten. The rearrangement joins TRBV7-6 to TRBJ2-3, with TRBD2 matching over 7 bases. Per germline, CDR1 SGHVS and CDR2 FNYEAQ. CDR3 size: 15 residues. V trimming: 5 bases; J trimming: 1 base; junction bases outside the gene matches: 6. CDR3 amino acids: CASSVSGAGTDTQYF. The CDR3 DNA sequence: TGTGCCAGCAGCGTGAGCGGGGCGGGCACAGATACGCAGTATTTT.

The rearrangement joins TRBV14 to TRBJ2-1; 8 bases are a match to TRBD2. The CDR3 has 17 amino acids. Germline V lookup: CDR1 SGHDN, CDR2 FVKESK. V dropped 1 base and J dropped 5; count of bases not matched to a gene: 10. CDR3 residues: CASSQGLLGLEDNEQFF. CDR3 in DNA: TGTGCCAGCAGCCAAGGGCTTCTGGGACTAGAAGACAATGAGCAGTTCTTC.

The table lists this clonotype with many counts. The gene calls are TRBV7-8 and TRBJ2-5; D gene ambiguous. The germline V gene encodes CDR1 SGHVS and CDR2 FQNEAQ. This CDR3 region has 12 residues. V lost 3 bases, J lost 7 bases, and 9 bases lay in between. CDR3: CASSFPLGTQYF. The CDR3 nucleotides are TGTGCCAGCAGCTTCCCGCTCGGGACCCAGTACTTC.

This clonotype was seen more than once but under ten times. The CDR3 region is CASSRDRGGTDTQYF. DNA of the CDR3: TGTGCCAGCAGCCGGGACAGGGGAGGCACAGATACGCAGTATTTT. The V and J genes are TRBV7-2 and TRBJ2-3, with 10 nucleotides matching TRBD1. Germline V gene data show CDR1 as SGHTA and CDR2 as FQGNSA. The CDR3 is 15 amino acids. The V and J ends lost 5 bases and 1 base, in that order; junction bases with no gene match: 3.

Remarks on this clonotype: It may be a read error: a sequence one base away is much more abundant. The chain combines TRBV4-1 with TRBJ2-3, with TRBD1 as a possible D gene (6 bases). There are 14 residues in the CDR3. Looked up from germline, CDR1 is MGHRA and CDR2 is YSYEKL. CDR3 sequence (DNA): TGCGCCAGCAGCGAAAGGGGGAGCACAGATACGCATTATTTT. Amino acids: CASSERGSTDTHYF.

This clonotype showed up many times. The chain uses TRBV11-2 and TRBJ2-3, with D possibly called TRBD1 or TRBD2 (5 bases each). The CDR3 contains 15 residues. Germline V CDR1 and CDR2: SGHAT, FQNNGV. V was trimmed by 4 bases and J by 3 bases, leaving 14 bases between them. CDR3 sequence reads: CASSSDLGPTDTQYF. CDR3 in DNA: TGTGCCAGCAGCTCCGATCTGGGACCAACAGATACGCAGTATTTT. Full variable domain (missing parts from reference TRBV11-2 and TRBJ2-3): EAGVAQSPRYKIIEKRQSVAFWCNPISGHATLYWYQQILGQGPKLLIQFQNNGVVDDSQLPKDRFSAERLKGVDSTLKIQPAKLEDSAVYLCASSSDLGPTDTQYFGPGTRLTVL.

This clonotype was seen at least ten times. V gene TRBV7-3 combines with J gene TRBJ2-1; D call uncertain. The CDR3 is made up of 13 amino acids. V was shortened by 2 bases and J by 10 bases, with 12 bases between the two germline ends. Looked up from germline, CDR1 is SGHTA and CDR2 is FQGTGA. CDR3 nucleotide sequence: TGTGCCAGCAGCTTATTGTCCGATGGGGAGCAGTTCTTC. It encodes CASSLLSDGEQFF.

Comments on this clonotype: With a much larger clone just one base away, this may be a read error. V and J are TRBV7-2 and TRBJ1-2; 8 bases line up with TRBD1. Germline V gene data show CDR1 as SGHTA and CDR2 as FQGNSA. This CDR3 comprises 18 residues. In DNA form, the CDR3 reads TGTGCCAGCAGCTTAGCGGGCGGCAGGGGGCCCCTCAACTCTGGCTACACCTTC. Amino acids: CASSLAGGRGPLNSGYTF.

Turning to this clonotype: With a much larger clone just one base away, this may be a read error. Without the conserved terminal phenylalanine or tryptophan, this CDR3 likely stems from a read error. The chain carries TRBV25-1 and TRBJ2-1; 9 nucleotides agree with TRBD1. CDR1 is MGHDK and CDR2 is SYGVNS in the germline V gene. The junction had 17 bases not matched to a gene; V was cut back by 4 bases and J by 4 bases. This CDR3 is 19 amino acids long. The DNA for the CDR3 is TGTGCCAGCAGTGGGCCGACAGGGGGAGACTACAGAGGTTACAATGAGCAGTTCCTC. As protein: CASSGPTGGDYRGYNEQFL.

This chain connects TRBV5-1 to TRBJ1-2, with 7 bases fitting TRBD1. CDR3 length: 13 residues. V lost 2 bases and J lost 7; bases outside the gene matches: 5. Germline assignment: CDR1 SGHRS and CDR2 YFSETQ. The CDR3 here is CASSLGGSGGYTF. CDR3 sequence (DNA): TGCGCCAGCAGCTTAGGGGGCTCTGGTGGCTACACCTTC.

This clonotype was counted many times. The V gene is TRBV7-3, the J gene TRBJ1-1; a possible D gene is TRBD1 (6 bases). V lost 5 bases to trimming and J lost 0 bases, with 10 bases between them. The CDR3 covers 14 residues. Germline lookup yields CDR1 SGHTA and CDR2 FQGTGA. The DNA of the CDR3 is TGTGCCAGCAGCCCCCAGGGGATGAACACTGAAGCTTTCTTT. Its protein product is CASSPQGMNTEAFF.

There are many counts of this clonotype. The V and J genes are TRBV6-2 or TRBV6-3 and TRBJ1-1, with D possibly being TRBD1 (6 bases). The germline V gene encodes CDR1 MNHEY and CDR2 SVGEGT. CDR3 length equals 15 residues. The V end lost 6 bases, the J end lost 4 bases, and 18 bases lay between the germline ends. Written as DNA, the CDR3 is TGTGCCAGCAGCTACCAGGACAGTCAGGGCACTGAAGCTTTCTTT. As protein: CASSYQDSQGTEAFF.

The sample holds many counts of this clonotype. The gene calls are TRBV7-6 and TRBJ1-1, with D tentatively TRBD1 (6 bases). The V gene lost 2 bases and the J gene lost 0 bases, with 10 bases spanning the gap. Germline V gives CDR1 SGHVS, CDR2 FNYEAQ. CDR3 size: 15 residues. The CDR3 DNA sequence: TGTGCCAGCAGCTTATTCCAGGGGATGAACACTGAAGCTTTCTTT. Translating gives CASSLFQGMNTEAFF. Using reference TRBV7-6 and TRBJ1-1 for the parts outside the CDR3, the full variable domain is GAGVSQSPRYKVTKRGQDVALRCDPISGHVSLYWYRQALGQGPEFLTYFNYEAQQDKSGLPNDRFSAERPEGSISTLTIQRTEQRDSAMYRCASSLFQGMNTEAFFGQGTRLTVV.

This clonotype has just a few counts. The chain carries TRBV29-1 and TRBJ2-7, with 12 positions matching TRBD1. Per germline, CDR1 SQVTM and CDR2 ANQGSEA. The CDR3 has 13 amino acids. V lost 6 bases to trimming and J lost 7 bases; unmatched junction nucleotides: 7. CDR3 sequence: CSVLGQGAWEQYF. DNA of the CDR3: TGCAGCGTACTGGGACAGGGGGCCTGGGAGCAGTACTTC.

This clonotype was counted a few times. The V gene is TRBV6-1, the J gene TRBJ1-2; 7 bases fit TRBD1. Losses at the gene ends were 5 bases for V and 0 bases for J; bases not matched to a gene: 3. Germline-derived CDR1 and CDR2 are MNHNS and SASEGT. The CDR3 is 14 residues long. DNA of the CDR3: TGTGCCAGCAGTCGGGGACAGACTAACTATGGCTACACCTTC. This gives the protein CASSRGQTNYGYTF.

This clonotype came up a few times. J is TRBJ2-1 and V is TRBV5-6, with D possibly TRBD1 on 6 matching bases. V lost 3 bases to trimming and J lost 3 bases, with 7 bases between them. Germline CDR1 is SGHDT and CDR2 is YYEEEE. This CDR3 is built from 13 residues. The CDR3 here is CASSWTVYNEQFF. The CDR3 DNA reads TGTGCCAGCAGCTGGACAGTCTACAATGAGCAGTTCTTC.

The chain carries TRBV5-1 and TRBJ2-7; D is tentatively TRBD1 or TRBD2 (5 bases each). Germline CDR1 is SGHRS and CDR2 is YFSETQ. V was pared by 4 bases and J by 4 bases, with 15 bases between. CDR3 length equals 14 residues. The CDR3 loop is CASSGAGTQYEQYF. The CDR3 region has the DNA TGCGCCAGCAGCGGCGCCGGGACGCAATACGAGCAGTACTTC.

This clonotype came up a few times. This chain connects TRBV6-2 or TRBV6-3 to TRBJ2-3, with no clear D. V was trimmed by 4 bases and J by 4 bases, leaving 12 bases between them. Germline V CDR1 and CDR2: MNHEY, SVGEGT. The CDR3 is made up of 14 amino acids. In DNA, the CDR3 is TGTGCCAGCAGTTTTACTACCATTTCAGATACGCAGTATTTT. Protein: CASSFTTISDTQYF.

This chain connects TRBV28 to TRBJ2-6, with 7 bases aligning to TRBD2. Germline V gene sequence: CDR1 MDHEN, CDR2 SYDVKM. V shed 8 bases and J 0 bases; nucleotides not matched to a gene: 4. The CDR3 sequence is 15 residues long. CDR3 DNA sequence: TGTGCCAGCCGCGGGGGTTCCTCTGGGGCCAACGTCCTGACTTTC. Protein product: CASRGGSSGANVLTF. Together with reference TRBV28 and TRBJ2-6, the CDR3 gives the full variable domain: DVKVTQSSRYLVKRTGEKVFLECVQDMDHENMFWYRQDPGLGLRLIYFSYDVKMKEKGDIPEGYSVSREKKERFSLILESASTNQTSMYLCASRGGSSGANVLTFGAGSRLTVL.

The chain has TRBV6-2 or TRBV6-3 and TRBJ2-1, with 13 bases fitting TRBD2. V was clipped by 0 bases and J by 10 bases; unmatched bases: 3. CDR1 MNHEY and CDR2 SVGEGT come from the germline V gene. This CDR3 has 15 amino acids. This chain's CDR3 is CASSYSGTSGTEQFF. CDR3 DNA sequence: TGTGCCAGCAGTTACTCCGGGACTAGCGGGACAGAGCAGTTCTTC.

This clonotype was counted at least ten times. This chain uses TRBV7-9 with TRBJ2-7; TRBD1 matches at 9 bases. This CDR3 comprises 12 residues. The germline gives CDR1 SEHNR, CDR2 FQNEAQ (reference sequence). V was pared by 3 bases and J by 10 bases, with 4 bases of the junction left unmatched. The CDR3 nucleotides are TGTGCCAGCAGCTTCGACAGGGGGATACAGTACTTC. Amino acid sequence: CASSFDRGIQYF.